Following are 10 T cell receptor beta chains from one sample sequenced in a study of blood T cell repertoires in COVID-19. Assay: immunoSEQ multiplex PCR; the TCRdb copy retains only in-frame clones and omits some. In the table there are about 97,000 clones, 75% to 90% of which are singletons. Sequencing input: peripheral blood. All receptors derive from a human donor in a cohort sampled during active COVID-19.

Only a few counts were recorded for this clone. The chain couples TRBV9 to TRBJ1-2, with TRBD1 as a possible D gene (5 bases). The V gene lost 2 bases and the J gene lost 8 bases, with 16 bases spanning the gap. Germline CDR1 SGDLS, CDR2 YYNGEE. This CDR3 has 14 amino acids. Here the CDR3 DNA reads TGTGCCAGCAGCGTTTCAACAGGTCTAGGGGGCTACACCTTC. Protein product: CASSVSTGLGGYTF. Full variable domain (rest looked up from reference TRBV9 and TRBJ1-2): DSGVTQTPKHLITATGQRVTLRCSPRSGDLSVYWYQQSLDQGLQFLIQYYNGEERAKGNILERFSAQQFPDLHSELNLSSLELGDSALYFCASSVSTGLGGYTFGSGTRLTVV.

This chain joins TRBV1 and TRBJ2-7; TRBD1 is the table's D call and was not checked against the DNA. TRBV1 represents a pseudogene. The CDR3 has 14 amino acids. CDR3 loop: CTSSPIQVPYEQYF. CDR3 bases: TGCACCAGCAGCCCCATCCAGGTGCCCTACGAGCAGTACTTC.

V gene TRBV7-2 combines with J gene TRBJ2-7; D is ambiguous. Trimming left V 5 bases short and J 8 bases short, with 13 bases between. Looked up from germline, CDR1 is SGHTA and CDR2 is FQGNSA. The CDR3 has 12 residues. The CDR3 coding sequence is TGTGCCAGCAGCCCCGAACAGTTGCAGCAGTACTTC. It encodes CASSPEQLQQYF.

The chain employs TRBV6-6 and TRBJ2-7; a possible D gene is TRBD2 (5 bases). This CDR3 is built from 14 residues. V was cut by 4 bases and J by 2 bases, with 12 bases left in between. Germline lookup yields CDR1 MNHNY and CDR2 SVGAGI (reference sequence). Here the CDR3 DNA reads TGTGCCAGCAGTTCCACGGGGTTCCCCTACGAGCAGTACTTC. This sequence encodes CASSSTGFPYEQYF.

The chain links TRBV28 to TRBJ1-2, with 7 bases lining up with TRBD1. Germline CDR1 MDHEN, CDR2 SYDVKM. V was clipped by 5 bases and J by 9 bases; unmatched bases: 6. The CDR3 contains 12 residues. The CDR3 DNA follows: TGTGCCAGCAGTCCGTGGACAGGTCGCTACACCTTC. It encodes CASSPWTGRYTF.

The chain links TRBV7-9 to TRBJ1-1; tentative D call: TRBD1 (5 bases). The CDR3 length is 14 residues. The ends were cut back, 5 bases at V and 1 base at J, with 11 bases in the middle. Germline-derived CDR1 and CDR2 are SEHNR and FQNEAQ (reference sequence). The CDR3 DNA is TGTGCCAGCAGCCGAATAACAGGGAACACTGAAGCTTTCTTT. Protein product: CASSRITGNTEAFF.

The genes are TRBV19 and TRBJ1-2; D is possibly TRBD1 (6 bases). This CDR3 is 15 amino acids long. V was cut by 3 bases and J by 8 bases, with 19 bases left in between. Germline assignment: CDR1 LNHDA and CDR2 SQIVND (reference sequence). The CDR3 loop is CASSMDRQALVGYTF. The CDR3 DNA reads TGTGCCAGTAGTATGGATAGACAGGCCTTAGTAGGCTACACCTTC.

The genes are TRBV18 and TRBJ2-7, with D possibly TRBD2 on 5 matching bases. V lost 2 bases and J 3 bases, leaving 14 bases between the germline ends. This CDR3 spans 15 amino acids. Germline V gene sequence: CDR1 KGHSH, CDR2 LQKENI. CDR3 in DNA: TGTGCCAGCTCACCAAATCCGGGAACATTCTACGAGCAGTACTTC. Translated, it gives CASSPNPGTFYEQYF.

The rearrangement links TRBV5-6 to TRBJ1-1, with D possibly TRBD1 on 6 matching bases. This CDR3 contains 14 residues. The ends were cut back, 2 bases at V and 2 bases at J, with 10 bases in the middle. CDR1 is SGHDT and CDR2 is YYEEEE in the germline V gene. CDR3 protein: CASSLPGHNTEAFF. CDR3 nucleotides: TGTGCCAGCAGCTTACCGGGACACAACACTGAAGCTTTCTTT.

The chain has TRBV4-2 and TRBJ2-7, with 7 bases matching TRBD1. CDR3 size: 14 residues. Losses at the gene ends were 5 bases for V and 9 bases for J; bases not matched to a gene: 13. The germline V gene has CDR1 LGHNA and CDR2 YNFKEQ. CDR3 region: CASSTDRASPGQYF. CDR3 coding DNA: TGTGCCAGCAGCACAGACAGGGCCTCTCCGGGGCAGTACTTC.